This T cell receptor beta chain is drawn from a study of spatial heterogeneity in lung cancer. Described time point: sample taken at primary tumor resection. The input material, whole RNA from tumor, nontumor lung or frozen PBMC, was sequenced unsorted. Germline CDR1 reads DFQATT; CDR2 reads SNEGSKA (reference sequence). The CDR3 totals 13 residues. V gave up 3 bases and J gave up 5 bases; unmatched junction bases: 5. This clonotype has at least ten counts. TCRdb processed the 5' RACE reads anew with MiXCR; each CDR3 protein has one entry. The sample has 26,000 or so distinct CDR3 sequences, over 10% seen once.

The source material was PBMCs, sampled at surgery. This clonotype was sampled from a female donor with early-stage non-small cell lung cancer. The chain has TRBV20-1 and TRBJ2-5, with 8 bases fitting TRBD2. CDR3 nucleotide sequence: TGCAGTGCTAGCGGGAGGGCCGGGGAGACCCAGTACTTC. Translating it yields CSASGRAGETQYF.